The sequence of this T cell receptor beta chain was determined in a study of CD8+ T cells in alopecia areata (dated by TCRdb to 2016 to 2019). The study in broad terms: Treated patients were enrolled in an open-label pilot trial of oral tofacitinib at 5 to 10 mg twice daily for moderate-to-severe alopecia areata. In humans, TCRbeta sequencing was performed on scalp tissue and on sorted CD4+ and CD8+ peripheral blood T cells from healthy controls and from patients with patchy or totalis/universalis alopecia areata. Biopsies were taken from tofacitinib-treated patients at baseline and at 4 and 24 weeks of treatment, and a later scalp biopsy was taken in several of the tofacitinib-treated patients. Scalp clonality was compared among normal scalp (n=4), patchy alopecia areata scalp (n=8), and alopecia totalis/universalis scalp (n=8). To study T cell clonal expansion in alopecia areata, the researchers applied high-throughput TCRbeta sequencing to both the C3H/HeJ mouse model and human patients. Disease severity in treated patients was measured with the SALT score, which quantifies the percentage of affected scalp surface area. immunoSEQ multiplex PCR using 35 Vbeta forward primers and 13 Jbeta reverse primers was used to amplify TCRbeta CDR3 regions. Tofacitinib was given for 6 to 18 months, followed by 6 months of follow-up off drug to assess delayed response and recurrence. RNA was obtained with the PAXgene miRNA kit for fixed scalp, the miRNeasy kit for PBMCs, and the RNeasy kit for mouse skin.

Receptors were amplified or captured by the immunoSEQ multiplex PCR assay. For TCR sequencing, RNA was extracted from every sample and reverse transcribed into cDNA to serve as template. First-strand cDNA was synthesized with SuperScript III using a 2:1 mix of oligo-dT and random hexamers. A synthetic immune receptor repertoire was used to measure amplification bias, and any remaining bias was corrected computationally. The study's own analysis went as follows. Raw reads were preprocessed for error removal, and CDR3 was defined according to IMGT conventions as running from the conserved cysteine to phenylalanine. Clonality was calculated as 1 minus Shannon entropy normalized by log2 of the number of productive unique TCRs. Whether each scalp clone was CD4 or CD8 was inferred by checking scalp TCRbeta sequences against the CD4 and CD8 repertoires from sorted blood. As stored in TCRdb, this immuneACCESS dataset retains in-frame rearrangements with V and J assigned. A fraction of the clones does not appear; measured against another copy, unresolved V genes explain less than half of the discrepancy, and the remainder lacks a known reason. V, J and clone size were drawn from that table, and D and trimming were deduced from the DNA. In this sample the table shows about 180,000 clones, approximately 51% of which occur a single time. Clones ranked in the top ten supply around 10% of the sample.

The research as a whole found: With tofacitinib, both scalp clonality and the number of expanded CD8+ clones among the top 100 scalp clones went down significantly. Because the treated cohort was small and included a single nonresponder, larger studies are needed to assess links between baseline CD8+ expansion and response. During tofacitinib treatment, many expanded lesional clones stuck around in both scalp and blood, and this persistence may partly explain why relapse happens after treatment is stopped. Unlike mouse skin, which is dominated by gammadelta T cells, normal human skin has resident alphabeta T cells that are also sequenced, and this complicates analysis of the scalp TCR repertoire. Compared with normal scalp, lesional scalp, particularly in alopecia totalis/universalis, had higher clonality and more expanded CD8+ clones, which suggests antigenic drive. Compared with mice, TCR sequences shared between patients were less clear, possibly partly because of HLA diversity across the patient population.

The treatment or condition label here, explained by the study, means: oral pan-JAK inhibitor, 5-10 mg twice daily. Lesional scalp punch biopsies and peripheral blood were obtained from alopecia areata patients. PBMCs were separated by density centrifugation and stained for CD3, CD4 and CD8, after which CD4+ and CD8+ T cells were sorted on a FACSAria. The junction carries 8 bases between V and J, which are trimmed by 4 bases and 0 bases respectively. CDR1 and CDR2 (SGHRS, YFSETQ) derive from the germline V gene. From cysteine to phenylalanine, the CDR3 is 15 amino acids long. Here the CDR3 DNA is all that survives: 45 bases in frame from base 1. About this clone: Its cognate antigen has yet to be identified. Per-base qualities were not stored, and no clone one base away is much larger.

The sequences come from CD8+ T cells sorted from blood, collected at week 52, from a patient treated with tofacitinib. This clonotype was sampled from a human donor with alopecia areata. The chain is made from TRBV5-1 and TRBJ2-6; no confident D gene assignment can be made. CDR3 region: CASSEGISGANVLTF. The DNA is as follows: TGCGCCAGCAGCGAAGGGATCTCTGGGGCCAACGTCCTGACTTTC. With all but the CDR3 taken from the reference TRBV5-1 and TRBJ2-6 genes, the full variable domain is: KAGVTQTPRYLIKTRGQQVTLSCSPISGHRSVSWYQQTPGQGLQFLFEYFSETQRNKGNFPGRFSGRQFSNSRSEMNVSTLELGDSALYLCASSEGISGANVLTFGAGSRLTVL.